Each of the 30 T cell receptor beta chains below was sequenced from the same sample in a study of blood T cell repertoires in COVID-19. Data came from immunoSEQ multiplex PCR; TCRdb stores just in-frame clones and leaves some out. Here the sample spans about 240,000 clones, around 88% being singletons. Specimen: peripheral blood. These receptors all stem from an elderly man with acute or convalescent COVID-19.

J is TRBJ2-5 and V is TRBV5-1; 8 bases line up with TRBD1. This CDR3 region has 14 residues. V gave up 4 bases and J gave up 4 bases; unmatched junction bases: 6. Germline-derived CDR1 and CDR2 are SGHRS and YFSETQ. The CDR3 loop reads CASSRGQGGETQYF. CDR3 sequence (DNA): TGCGCCAGCAGCCGAGGACAGGGCGGAGAGACCCAGTACTTC.

In DNA form, the CDR3 reads TGTGCCAGCAGCTCGACCCCCAACAGGGGTTGGAATAATTCACCCCTCCACTTT. Translating gives CASSSTPNRGWNNSPLHF. The chain recombines TRBV9 with TRBJ1-6; 7 nucleotides agree with TRBD1. The germline CDR1 and CDR2 sequences are SGDLS and YYNGEE. With V trimmed by 4 bases and J by 5 bases, 15 bases remained unmatched. The CDR3 runs to 18 residues.

The chain carries TRBV9 and TRBJ1-4, with D perhaps TRBD1 (5 bases). CDR1 is SGDLS, CDR2 YYNGEE, per germline. The germline V and J ends were trimmed by 4 bases and 4 bases, with 14 bases remaining between them. The CDR3 extends over 15 amino acids. CDR3: CASSQGTDYNEKLFF. CDR3 bases: TGTGCCAGCAGCCAAGGGACGGACTATAATGAAAAACTGTTTTTT.

V is TRBV5-1 and J is TRBJ2-1; TRBD2 matches 7 bases. CDR1 and CDR2 (germline): SGHRS, YFSETQ. The CDR3 is 16 amino acids. Losses at the gene ends were 4 bases for V and 0 bases for J; bases not matched to a gene: 7. CDR3 amino acids: CASSPRAGSSYNEQFF. CDR3 nucleotide sequence: TGCGCCAGCAGCCCAAGAGCGGGGAGCTCCTACAATGAGCAGTTCTTC. The entire variable domain, with the rest obtained from reference TRBV5-1 and TRBJ2-1, is as follows: KAGVTQTPRYLIKTRGQQVTLSCSPISGHRSVSWYQQTPGQGLQFLFEYFSETQRNKGNFPGRFSGRQFSNSRSEMNVSTLELGDSALYLCASSPRAGSSYNEQFFGPGTRLTVL.

Note on this clone: Germline and junction disagree at one end, which may indicate a read error. The chain recombines TRBV7-7 with TRBJ2-3, with TRBD1 matching 9 bases. CDR3 size: 15 residues. From germline, CDR1 is SSHAT and CDR2 FNYEAQ (reference sequence). The CDR3 loop reads CASSPGTGLTDTQYF. The CDR3 DNA is TGTGCTAGCAGCCCCGGGACAGGGTTAACAGATACGCAGTATTTT.

The CDR3 DNA reads as TGTGCCAGCAGTGAAGCCACAGCGGCAGGACCCTACGAGCAGTACTTC. Translation gives CASSEATAAGPYEQYF. V and J are TRBV6-1 and TRBJ2-7, with a tentative D call TRBD2 (5 bases). V shed 0 bases and J shed 2 bases, with 14 bases lying between them. The CDR3 runs 16 residues. Germline V gives CDR1 MNHNS, CDR2 SASEGT.

This clone was observed a handful of times. In nucleotides, the CDR3 is TGTGCCAGCAGACGACAGGGAAGCGAGACCCAGTACTTC. This codes for CASRRQGSETQYF. The chain uses TRBV28 and TRBJ2-5, with TRBD1 matching over 7 bases. The V gene's germline CDR1 is MDHEN and CDR2 SYDVKM. V shed 6 bases, J shed 5 bases, and the junction held 6 bases outside the gene matches. The CDR3 contains 13 residues.

Concerning this clone itself: This sample also contains other DNA sequences that code for the same CDR3. The chain recombines TRBV28 with TRBJ2-1, with TRBD2 matching over 10 bases. Per the germline V gene, CDR1 is MDHEN and CDR2 is SYDVKM. This CDR3 region has 16 residues. The junction had 13 bases not matched to a gene; V was cut back by 4 bases and J by 10 bases. Here the CDR3 DNA reads TGTGCCAGCAGTTCAGCGGGAGGGCCAGGAAAGGGGGAGCAGTTCTTC. Translation gives CASSSAGGPGKGEQFF.

The chain links TRBV19 to TRBJ2-5; 7 bases agree with TRBD2. Germline CDR1 reads LNHDA; CDR2 reads SQIVND (reference sequence). V shed 6 bases and J 5 bases; nucleotides not matched to a gene: 9. The CDR3 loop spans 14 amino acids. CDR3 loop: CASSLGGSPETQYF. CDR3 nucleotides: TGTGCCAGTAGCCTGGGGGGGAGCCCCGAGACCCAGTACTTC.

The gene calls are TRBV6-5 and TRBJ2-1, with D perhaps TRBD2 (5 bases). Germline V gene sequence: CDR1 MNHEY, CDR2 SVGAGI. The CDR3 extends over 15 amino acids. The V and J ends lost 0 bases and 4 bases respectively, with 10 bases between them. CDR3 sequence: CASSYSGNPYNEQFF. The CDR3 coding sequence is TGTGCCAGCAGTTACTCCGGGAATCCATACAATGAGCAGTTCTTC.

This clone is a singleton in its sample. The identical CDR3 is also encoded by other nucleotide sequences in the sample. The rearrangement joins TRBV7-9 to TRBJ1-6, with TRBD1 matching over 8 bases. The CDR3 loop spans 14 amino acids. The trim removed 3 bases at V and 10 bases at J, leaving 5 bases unmatched. Germline CDR1 is SEHNR and CDR2 is FQNEAQ (reference sequence). CDR3 in DNA: TGTGCCAGCAGCTTTGGACAGGGAGGGTCACCCCTCCACTTT. It translates to CASSFGQGGSPLHF.

This rearrangement joins TRBV6-5 to TRBJ1-5, with 7 bases fitting TRBD1. Per germline, CDR1 MNHEY and CDR2 SVGAGI. CDR3 size: 15 residues. J lost 0 bases, V lost 7 bases, and 6 bases had no gene match. CDR3 residues: CASTGTVYSNQPQHF. CDR3 nucleotide sequence: TGTGCCAGCACGGGGACAGTTTATAGCAATCAGCCCCAGCATTTT.

This chain connects TRBV2 to TRBJ1-5, with 7 bases that match TRBD1. There are 14 residues in the CDR3. The junction had 4 bases not matched to a gene; V was cut back by 6 bases and J by 2 bases. Germline CDR1 is SNHLY and CDR2 is FYNNEI. The CDR3 bases are TGTGCCAGCAGACAGGGGTCGGGCAATCAGCCCCAGCATTTT. This gives the protein CASRQGSGNQPQHF.

The chain joins TRBV3-1 (or the pseudogene TRBV3-2) to TRBJ2-3; 7 bases map to TRBD1. The V gene end was trimmed by 10 bases and the J gene end by 5 bases; junction bases not matched to a gene: 3. Germline V gene lookup returns CDR1 LGHDT and CDR2 YNNKEL (reference sequence). The CDR3 runs to 11 residues. The CDR3 protein is CAIQGVDTQYF. The CDR3 nucleotides are TGTGCCATCCAGGGGGTAGATACGCAGTATTTT.

The chain is built from TRBV7-2 and TRBJ2-3; 7 bases line up with TRBD2. The CDR3 sequence is 16 residues long. V was clipped by 2 bases and J by 0 bases; unmatched bases: 5. The germline gives CDR1 SGHTA, CDR2 FQGNSA. DNA of the CDR3: TGTGCCAGCAGCTTAAACCAGCGGGGTAGCACAGATACGCAGTATTTT. Encoded protein: CASSLNQRGSTDTQYF. The full variable domain, rest sourced from reference TRBV7-2 and TRBJ2-3, is GAGVSQSPSNKVTEKGKDVELRCDPISGHTALYWYRQSLGQGLEFLIYFQGNSAPDKSGLPSDRFSAERTGGSVSTLTIQRTQQEDSAVYLCASSLNQRGSTDTQYFGPGTRLTVL.

V is TRBV3-1 (or the pseudogene TRBV3-2) and J is TRBJ2-7, with unresolved D. The CDR3 is 16 amino acids. Germline V gives CDR1 LGHDT, CDR2 YNNKEL (reference sequence). V lost 0 bases to trimming and J lost 0 bases, with 12 bases between them. CDR3 sequence reads: CASSQDLATISYEQYF. The CDR3 bases are TGTGCCAGCAGCCAAGATCTCGCAACAATCTCCTACGAGCAGTACTTC.

V and J are TRBV27 and TRBJ1-2; perhaps TRBD1 as D (6 bases). There are 15 residues in the CDR3. Trimming removed 4 bases at V and 1 base at J, with 13 bases between. Per the germline V gene, CDR1 is MNHEY and CDR2 is SMNVEV (reference sequence). The CDR3 bases are TGTGCCAGCAGTTCCCTGGACAGTCTTAACTATGGCTACACCTTC. Encoded protein: CASSSLDSLNYGYTF.

The V call is TRBV2, the J call TRBJ1-5, with TRBD1 as a possible D gene (6 bases). V was trimmed by 0 bases and J by 4 bases, leaving 10 bases between them. Germline V gene lookup returns CDR1 SNHLY and CDR2 FYNNEI. The CDR3 is 15 amino acids. As DNA, the CDR3 is TGTGCCAGCAGTGAAGCGTTCCAGGGGAATCAGCCCCAGCATTTT. It yields the protein CASSEAFQGNQPQHF.

Comment on this clone: Other DNA sequences from this sample encode an identical CDR3 as well. The chain joins TRBV6-1 to TRBJ1-1, with D possibly TRBD1 on 5 matching bases. The V gene's germline CDR1 is MNHNS and CDR2 SASEGT. This CDR3 region has 13 residues. The V end lost 1 base, the J end lost 5 bases, and 8 bases lay between the germline ends. The CDR3 is CASSEVGGTEAFF. DNA for the CDR3: TGTGCCAGCAGTGAAGTGGGGGGGACTGAAGCTTTCTTT.

The chain is built from TRBV15 and TRBJ2-2, with TRBD1 matching over 9 bases. The ends lost 4 bases at V and 4 bases at J; junction bases unmatched: 4. The V gene's germline CDR1 is LNHNV and CDR2 YYDKDF (reference sequence). The CDR3 runs 15 residues. CDR3 bases: TGTGCCACCAGCACCCGGACAGGGGCCACCGGGGAGCTGTTTTTT. This translates into CATSTRTGATGELFF.

This clone occurred a few times. This sample includes further DNA sequences coding for the same CDR3. The chain combines TRBV18 with TRBJ1-1; D might be TRBD1 (6 bases). Trimming pared 1 base from V and 1 base from J, leaving 7 bases between. Germline-derived CDR1 and CDR2 are KGHSH and LQKENI. The CDR3 covers 14 residues. The CDR3 is CASSPQGENTEAFF. DNA for the CDR3: TGTGCCAGCTCACCACAGGGGGAGAACACTGAAGCTTTCTTT.

This chain links TRBV4-3 with TRBJ2-3; TRBD2 agrees at 7 bases. This CDR3 has 18 amino acids. The ends lost 4 bases at V and 6 bases at J; junction bases unmatched: 19. Germline-derived CDR1 and CDR2 are LGHNA and YSLEER. CDR3: CASSLRLASGGGGDTQYF. In DNA, the CDR3 is TGCGCCAGCAGCCTAAGGCTGGCCTCTGGCGGGGGAGGGGATACGCAGTATTTT.

V and J are TRBV12-5 and TRBJ2-4; maybe TRBD2 (6 bases). The V and J ends lost 5 bases and 5 bases respectively, with 16 bases between them. CDR1 and CDR2 from the germline V gene are LGHNT and FRNRAP. The CDR3 has 15 amino acids. Here the CDR3 DNA reads TGTGCTAGTGGTCTCCGGGCGGGGACCCAAAACATTCAGTACTTC. This translates into CASGLRAGTQNIQYF.

V is TRBV2 and J is TRBJ1-2; D ambiguous. Trimming shortened V by 6 bases and J by 0 bases, and 8 bases separated the two germline ends. This CDR3 has 13 amino acids. Per germline, CDR1 SNHLY and CDR2 FYNNEI. The CDR3 sequence: CASRGPANYGYTF. The CDR3 DNA is TGTGCCAGCAGGGGCCCAGCTAACTATGGCTACACCTTC.

This chain connects TRBV10-3 to TRBJ2-1; 12 bases match TRBD2. This CDR3 comprises 16 residues. J gave up 3 bases and V 3 bases, and 3 bases lay outside the gene matches. The germline CDR1 and CDR2 sequences are ENHRY and SYGVKD. CDR3 in DNA: TGTGCCATCAGTGACTCGGGACTAGCGGGCTACAATGAGCAGTTCTTC. It is translated as CAISDSGLAGYNEQFF.

As regards this clone: Distinct nucleotide sequences in the sample also encode this CDR3. The gene calls are TRBV28 and TRBJ2-7; 10 nucleotides agree with TRBD2. Germline CDR1 reads MDHEN; CDR2 reads SYDVKM. With V trimmed by 5 bases and J by 3 bases, 4 bases remained unmatched. The length of the CDR3 is 14 residues. CDR3 sequence reads: CASSRTSGGYEQYF. In DNA form, the CDR3 reads TGTGCCAGCAGTAGGACTAGCGGAGGCTACGAGCAGTACTTC.

This sequence joins TRBV4-1 and TRBJ2-3; D is perhaps TRBD2 (5 bases). CDR3 length: 18 amino acids. Germline CDR1 reads MGHRA; CDR2 reads YSYEKL. The V and J ends lost 3 bases and 1 base respectively, with 20 bases between them. CDR3 amino acids: CASSHPNDLAKGTDTQYF. The CDR3 nucleotides read TGCGCCAGCAGCCATCCCAATGACCTAGCTAAAGGCACAGATACGCAGTATTTT.

This clone has more than one count but fewer than ten. This chain links TRBV7-2 with TRBJ1-2, with 7 positions matching TRBD1. V lost 5 bases, J lost 3 bases, and 12 bases stayed unmatched. The V gene's germline CDR1 is SGHTA and CDR2 FQGNSA. The CDR3 loop spans 16 amino acids. The CDR3 sequence is CASSLTPQGTHYGYTF. The CDR3 DNA sequence: TGTGCCAGCAGCCTGACCCCACAGGGGACCCACTATGGCTACACCTTC.

The chain combines TRBV5-1 with TRBJ2-5, with TRBD1 matching 11 bases. CDR3 size: 16 residues. The V segment lost 4 bases and the J segment 2 bases; nucleotides outside the gene matches: 7. Looked up from germline, CDR1 is SGHRS and CDR2 is YFSETQ. The CDR3, as DNA: TGCGCCAGCAGCAGGACCGGGACAGGGGGTCAAGAGACCCAGTACTTC. Translating it yields CASSRTGTGGQETQYF.

The chain carries TRBV5-1 and TRBJ2-7, with D possibly TRBD2 on 6 matching bases. The CDR3 has 16 amino acids. Germline CDR1 SGHRS, CDR2 YFSETQ. V gave up 0 bases and J gave up 7 bases, with 20 bases separating them. DNA of the CDR3: TGCGCCAGCAGCTTGGCCTTGGCGGGGAGTTCAGAAGAGCAGTACTTC. It is translated as CASSLALAGSSEEQYF. The complete variable domain, with remaining parts taken from reference TRBV5-1 and TRBJ2-7, reads KAGVTQTPRYLIKTRGQQVTLSCSPISGHRSVSWYQQTPGQGLQFLFEYFSETQRNKGNFPGRFSGRQFSNSRSEMNVSTLELGDSALYLCASSLALAGSSEEQYFGPGTRLTVT.